This T cell receptor beta chain was retrieved from a study of T cell responses to AZD1222 COVID-19 vaccine. Regarding the study as a whole: Just a handful of AZD1222 recipients tested seropositive at baseline.

The germline gives CDR1 SGHNT, CDR2 YYREEE (reference sequence). Trimming shortened V by 8 bases and J by 5 bases, and 14 bases separated the two germline ends. This CDR3 has 13 amino acids. The data were produced by immunoSEQ multiplex PCR, yet TCRdb's version contains in-frame clones alone and is incomplete. The sample carries 120,000 or so clones, 75% to 90% recorded once. This clone was observed a handful of times. Its antigen is as yet unknown. The TCR comes from an adult in good health. The chain couples TRBV5-4 to TRBJ2-1, with a possible D match to TRBD2 (6 bases). Sample: peripheral blood, taken on day 0 of MenACWY control vaccination. This CDR3 reads CASSGLTNNEQFF. In DNA form, the CDR3 reads TGTGCCAGTTCGGGACTTACTAACAATGAGCAGTTCTTC.